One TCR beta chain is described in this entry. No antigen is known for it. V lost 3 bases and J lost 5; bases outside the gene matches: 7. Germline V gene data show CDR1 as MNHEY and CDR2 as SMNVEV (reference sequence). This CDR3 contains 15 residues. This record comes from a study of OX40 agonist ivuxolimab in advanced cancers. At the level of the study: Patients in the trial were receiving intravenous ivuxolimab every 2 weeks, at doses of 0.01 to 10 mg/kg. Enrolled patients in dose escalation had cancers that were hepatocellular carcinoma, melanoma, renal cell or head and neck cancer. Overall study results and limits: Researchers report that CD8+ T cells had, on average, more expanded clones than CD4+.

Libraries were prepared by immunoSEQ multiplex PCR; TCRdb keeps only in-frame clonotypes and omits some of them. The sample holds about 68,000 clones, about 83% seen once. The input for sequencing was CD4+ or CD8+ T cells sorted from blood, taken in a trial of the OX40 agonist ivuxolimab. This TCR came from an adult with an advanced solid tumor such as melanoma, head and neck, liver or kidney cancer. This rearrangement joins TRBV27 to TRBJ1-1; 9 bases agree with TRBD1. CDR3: CASSFLTGGRTEAFF. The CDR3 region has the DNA TGTGCCAGCAGTTTTCTCACAGGGGGCAGGACTGAAGCTTTCTTT.